This paragraph covers one TCR beta chain sequence. No antigen is known for it. Clones were sequenced by immunoSEQ multiplex PCR, and TCRdb holds only the in-frame ones, with some missing. This table has 25,000 to 30,000 clones, 55% to 85% appearing once. This record belongs to a study of vaccination effects on CD4 cells after COVID-19. Broader study findings: Few convalescent patients were included, and no early post-infection timepoints were sampled.

Prior to sequencing, the ViraFEST assay stimulated PBMC with viral peptide pools, which expanded the antigen-specific CD4+ T cells. Following an approximately eleven-day culture, CD4+ T cells were purified. Each participant was given two doses of one vaccine (BNT162b2 or mRNA-1273). Half the medium was swapped for IL-2 medium on days 3 and 7. The CDR3 is 15 residues long. CDR1 and CDR2 (germline): MNHEY, SMNVEV (reference sequence). V lost 3 bases and J 7 bases, leaving 16 bases between the germline ends. This receptor was obtained from a human donor who received a COVID-19 vaccine. The source was CD4+ T cells from PBMCs cultured with HCoV-NL63 spike peptides, collected after COVID-19 vaccination. The rearrangement joins TRBV27 to TRBJ1-5; D is undetermined. CDR3 nucleotide sequence: TGTGCCAGCAGTTTGAGGGCCCCCAGCGCCCAGCCCCAGCATTTT. It translates to CASSLRAPSAQPQHF.